Below, one TCR beta chain is given with its context. Its antigen is undetermined. The CDR3 runs to 14 residues. The trim removed 6 bases at V and 5 bases at J, leaving 8 bases unmatched. Per germline, CDR1 DFQATT and CDR2 SNEGSKA (reference sequence). A minimum of 5.5 micrograms of total RNA was extracted per sample. These data are taken from a study of blood T cells in healthy people across ages. Findings of the study overall: Greater diversity and more naive CD4+ cells were seen in long-lived donors than in aged donors.

A second PCR, run for roughly 7 to 12 cycles, used a sample-barcoded 5' primer plus a J-beta primer mix. TCRdb reprocessed the 5' RACE reads via MiXCR and lists one record per CDR3 protein. The sample gives 1,500,000 or so distinct CDR3 sequences, approximately 43% of which show up once; about 4% is in the top ten. Sequencing was performed on blood. This receptor was obtained from a woman between 18 and 30 years old in good health. The chain carries TRBV20-1 and TRBJ2-3; 10 nucleotides line up with TRBD2. CDR3 nucleotide sequence: TGCAGTGCGCGCTCCTTAGCGGGAGGAGATACGCAGTATTTT. This encodes CSARSLAGGDTQYF.